The rows below give T cell receptor beta chains drawn from one sample of a study of blood T cell repertoires in COVID-19. Generated by immunoSEQ multiplex PCR, the TCRdb table keeps only in-frame clones and is missing some. The table lists fewer than 200,000 clones, 88% of them singletons, with roughly 24% in the top ten. The sequencing sample was made of peripheral blood. Receptor source: a man in his sixties with acute or convalescent COVID-19. Both conserved end residues are part of each CDR3.

>TRBJ1-6|TRBV21-1
CASSKRRGLNSPLHF
>TRBJ1-2|TRBV12-3/TRBV12-4
CASSLQAGYGYTF
>TRBJ1-3|TRBV5-5
CASSFDRGLGNTIYF
>TRBJ1-1|TRBV9
CASSVGSDAWSEAFF
>TRBJ1-2|TRBV7-9
CASSGVDGRYGYTF
>TRBJ1-5|TRBV6-1
CASSERTGAQPQHF
>TRBJ1-3|TRBV6-2/TRBV6-3
CASSYLGRGAGNTIYF
>TRBJ1-4|TRBV11-3
CASSSRQGNYEKLFF
>TRBJ2-2|TRBV7-3
CASSIGGRNTGELFF
>TRBJ1-5|TRBV24-1
CATSGLPTGTESNQPQHF
>TRBJ2-3|TRBV24-1
CATSKRDSTDTQYF
>TRBJ1-6|TRBV10-1
CASSPQVAANNSPLHF
>TRBJ2-3|TRBV19
CASSTSGGTDTQYF
>TRBJ1-3|TRBV24-1
CATSVSGTGDNQRSSGNTIYF
>TRBJ2-3|TRBV19
CASSINRVGADTQYF
>TRBJ1-5|TRBV27
CASGWGGDQPQHF
>TRBJ2-1|TRBV27
CASSSLAASSYNEQFF
>TRBJ1-2|TRBV20-1
CSAEDRAGYTF
>TRBJ1-2|TRBV6-5
CASSYSSGYNGYTF
>TRBJ1-6|TRBV6-5
CASSFLTGVSPLHF
>TRBJ2-7|TRBV5-3
CARSFAAFSYEQYF
>TRBJ2-5|TRBV11-1
CASRSGQGEETQYF
>TRBJ2-1|TRBV9
CASSPYSTGAYNEQFF